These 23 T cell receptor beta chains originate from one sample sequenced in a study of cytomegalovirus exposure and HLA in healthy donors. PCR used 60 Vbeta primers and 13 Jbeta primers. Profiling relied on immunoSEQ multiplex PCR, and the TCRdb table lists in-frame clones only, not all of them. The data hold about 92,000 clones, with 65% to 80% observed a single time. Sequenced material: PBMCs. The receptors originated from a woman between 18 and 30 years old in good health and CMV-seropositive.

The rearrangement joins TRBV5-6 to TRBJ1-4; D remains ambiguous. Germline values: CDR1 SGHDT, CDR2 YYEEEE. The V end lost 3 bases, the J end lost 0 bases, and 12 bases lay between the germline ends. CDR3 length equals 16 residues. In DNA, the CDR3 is TGTGCCAGCAGCTCCGAGGACGGGACAACTAATGAAAAACTGTTTTTT. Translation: CASSSEDGTTNEKLFF.

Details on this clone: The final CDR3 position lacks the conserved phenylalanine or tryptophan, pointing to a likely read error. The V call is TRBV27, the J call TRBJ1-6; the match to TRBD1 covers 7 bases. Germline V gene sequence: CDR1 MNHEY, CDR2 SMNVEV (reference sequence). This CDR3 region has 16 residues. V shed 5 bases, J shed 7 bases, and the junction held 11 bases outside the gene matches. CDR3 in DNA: TGTGCCAGCAGTCTAACCCCGGGACAGAGAAATTCACCCCTCCACCTT. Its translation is CASSLTPGQRNSPLHL.

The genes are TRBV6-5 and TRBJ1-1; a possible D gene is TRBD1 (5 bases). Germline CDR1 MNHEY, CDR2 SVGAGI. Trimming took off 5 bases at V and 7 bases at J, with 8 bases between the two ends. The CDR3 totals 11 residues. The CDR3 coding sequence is TGTGCCAGCAGTAGGGGCAGTGAAGCTTTCTTT. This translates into CASSRGSEAFF.

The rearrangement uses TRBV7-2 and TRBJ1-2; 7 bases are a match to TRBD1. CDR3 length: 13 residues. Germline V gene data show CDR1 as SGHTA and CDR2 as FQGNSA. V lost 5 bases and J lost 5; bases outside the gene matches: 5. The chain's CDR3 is CASSHTGEYGYTF. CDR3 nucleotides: TGTGCCAGCAGCCATACAGGGGAATATGGCTACACCTTC.

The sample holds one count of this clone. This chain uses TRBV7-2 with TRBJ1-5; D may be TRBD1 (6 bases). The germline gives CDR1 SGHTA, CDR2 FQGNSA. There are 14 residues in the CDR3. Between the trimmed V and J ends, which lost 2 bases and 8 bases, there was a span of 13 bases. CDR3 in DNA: TGTGCCAGCAGCTTACAAGGAGGGGGGGAGCCCCAGCATTTT. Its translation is CASSLQGGGEPQHF.

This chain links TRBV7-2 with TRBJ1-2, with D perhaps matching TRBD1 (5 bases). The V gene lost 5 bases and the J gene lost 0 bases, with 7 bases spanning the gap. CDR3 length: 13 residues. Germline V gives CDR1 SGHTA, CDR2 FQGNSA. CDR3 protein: CASSPDTNYGYTF. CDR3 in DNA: TGTGCCAGCAGCCCGGACACTAACTATGGCTACACCTTC.

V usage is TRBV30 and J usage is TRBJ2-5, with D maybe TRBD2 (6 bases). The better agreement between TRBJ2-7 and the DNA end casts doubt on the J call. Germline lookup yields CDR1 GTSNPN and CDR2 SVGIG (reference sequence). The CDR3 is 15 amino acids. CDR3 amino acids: CAWLLPAGSVYEQYF. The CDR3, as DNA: TGTGCCTGGCTTCTCCCGGCGGGGTCGGTCTACGAGCAGTACTTC.

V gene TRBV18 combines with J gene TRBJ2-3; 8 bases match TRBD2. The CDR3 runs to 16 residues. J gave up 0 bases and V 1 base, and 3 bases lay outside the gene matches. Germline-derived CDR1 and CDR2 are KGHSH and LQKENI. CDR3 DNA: TGTGCCAGCTCACCACTAGCGGGGTCAAGCACAGATACGCAGTATTTT. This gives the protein CASSPLAGSSTDTQYF.

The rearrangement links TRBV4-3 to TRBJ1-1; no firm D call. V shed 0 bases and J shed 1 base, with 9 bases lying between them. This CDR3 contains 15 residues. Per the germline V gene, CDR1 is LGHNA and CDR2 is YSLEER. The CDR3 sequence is CASSQEIYRNTEAFF. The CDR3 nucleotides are TGCGCCAGCAGCCAAGAAATCTACCGGAACACTGAAGCTTTCTTT.

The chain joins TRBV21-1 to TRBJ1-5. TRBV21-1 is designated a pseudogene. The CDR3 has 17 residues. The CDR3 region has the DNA TGTGCCAGCAGCAAAGTAATCAAGGGGGGGAGCAATCAGCCCCAGCATTTT. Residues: CASSKVIKGGSNQPQHF.

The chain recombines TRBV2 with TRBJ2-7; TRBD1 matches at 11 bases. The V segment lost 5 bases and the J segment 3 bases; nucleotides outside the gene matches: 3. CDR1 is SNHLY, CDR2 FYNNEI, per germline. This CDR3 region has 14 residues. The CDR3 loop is CASSQGTGGYEQYF. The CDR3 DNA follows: TGTGCCAGCAGTCAGGGGACAGGGGGCTACGAGCAGTACTTC.

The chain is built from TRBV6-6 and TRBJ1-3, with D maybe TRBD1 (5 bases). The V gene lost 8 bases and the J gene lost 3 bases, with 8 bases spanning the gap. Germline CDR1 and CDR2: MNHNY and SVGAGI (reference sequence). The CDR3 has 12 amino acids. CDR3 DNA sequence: TGTGCCAGCCAGGGTTTTGGAAACACCATATATTTT. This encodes CASQGFGNTIYF.

CDR3: CASSLFLEGYTF. The DNA for the CDR3 is TGTGCCAGCAGCTTATTTTTAGAAGGCTACACCTTC. The chain is built from TRBV7-2 and TRBJ1-2; no clear D gene. The CDR3 runs 12 residues. Trimming took 2 bases from V and 8 from J, leaving 9 bases between them. CDR1 is SGHTA and CDR2 is FQGNSA in the germline V gene.

In DNA form, the CDR3 reads TGTGCCAGCAGTGCACAGGGAGCTGGGGCCAACGTCCTGACTTTC. It codes for CASSAQGAGANVLTF. The chain is built from TRBV25-1 and TRBJ2-6, with D perhaps matching TRBD1 (6 bases). Per germline, CDR1 MGHDK and CDR2 SYGVNS. With 4 bases removed from V and 2 bases from J, the gap between germline ends came to 9 bases. The CDR3 loop spans 15 amino acids.

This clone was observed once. CDR3 coding DNA: TGTGCCAGTAGTATGAACGCGGGACGAAACTATGGCTACACCTTC. Protein product: CASSMNAGRNYGYTF. V is TRBV19 and J is TRBJ1-2, with TRBD1 as a possible D gene (5 bases). Germline-derived CDR1 and CDR2 are LNHDA and SQIVND (reference sequence). The CDR3 consists of 15 residues. V lost 3 bases and J 2 bases, leaving 13 bases between the germline ends.

CDR3 residues: CASSPAKGQGNEQFF. Here the CDR3 DNA reads TGTGCCAGCAGCCCCGCAAAAGGGCAGGGCAATGAGCAGTTCTTC. The genes are TRBV7-9 and TRBJ2-1; tentatively, D is TRBD1 (5 bases). Between the trimmed V and J ends, which lost 5 bases and 6 bases, there was a span of 17 bases. Looked up from germline, CDR1 is SEHNR and CDR2 is FQNEAQ (reference sequence). The CDR3 totals 15 residues.

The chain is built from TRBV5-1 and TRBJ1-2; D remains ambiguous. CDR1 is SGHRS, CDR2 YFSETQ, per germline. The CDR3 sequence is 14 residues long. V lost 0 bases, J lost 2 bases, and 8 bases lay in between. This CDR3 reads CASSLVGTNYGYTF. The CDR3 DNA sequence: TGCGCCAGCAGCTTGGTGGGCACCAACTATGGCTACACCTTC.

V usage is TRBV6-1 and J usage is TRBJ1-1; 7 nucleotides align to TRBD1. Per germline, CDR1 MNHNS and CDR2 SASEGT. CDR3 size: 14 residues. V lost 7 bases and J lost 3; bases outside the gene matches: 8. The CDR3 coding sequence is TGTGCCAGCACCGATATACAGGGGTACACTGAAGCTTTCTTT. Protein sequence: CASTDIQGYTEAFF.

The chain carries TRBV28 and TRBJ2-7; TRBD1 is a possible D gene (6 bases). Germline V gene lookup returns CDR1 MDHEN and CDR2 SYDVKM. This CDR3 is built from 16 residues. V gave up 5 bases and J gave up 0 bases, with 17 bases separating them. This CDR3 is CASSLTPGTPSYEQYF. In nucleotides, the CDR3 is TGTGCCAGCAGTCTCACTCCCGGGACACCCTCCTACGAGCAGTACTTC. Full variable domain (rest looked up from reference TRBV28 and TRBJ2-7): DVKVTQSSRYLVKRTGEKVFLECVQDMDHENMFWYRQDPGLGLRLIYFSYDVKMKEKGDIPEGYSVSREKKERFSLILESASTNQTSMYLCASSLTPGTPSYEQYFGPGTRLTVT.

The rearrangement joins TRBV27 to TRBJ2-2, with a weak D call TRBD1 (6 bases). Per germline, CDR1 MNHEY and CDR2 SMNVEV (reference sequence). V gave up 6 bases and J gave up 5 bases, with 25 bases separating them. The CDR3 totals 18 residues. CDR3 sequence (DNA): TGTGCCAGCAGCCCTAGATCCCTCATACAGGGTGAAACCGGGGAGCTGTTTTTT. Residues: CASSPRSLIQGETGELFF.

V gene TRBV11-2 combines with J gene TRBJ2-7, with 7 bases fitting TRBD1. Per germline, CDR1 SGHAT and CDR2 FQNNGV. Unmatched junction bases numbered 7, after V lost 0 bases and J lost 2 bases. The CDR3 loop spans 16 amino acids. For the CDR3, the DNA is TGTGCCAGCAGCTTAGATCCCGGGACAGCGACCTACGAGCAGTACTTC. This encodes CASSLDPGTATYEQYF. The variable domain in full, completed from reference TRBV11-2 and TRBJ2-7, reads EAGVAQSPRYKIIEKRQSVAFWCNPISGHATLYWYQQILGQGPKLLIQFQNNGVVDDSQLPKDRFSAERLKGVDSTLKIQPAKLEDSAVYLCASSLDPGTATYEQYFGPGTRLTVT.

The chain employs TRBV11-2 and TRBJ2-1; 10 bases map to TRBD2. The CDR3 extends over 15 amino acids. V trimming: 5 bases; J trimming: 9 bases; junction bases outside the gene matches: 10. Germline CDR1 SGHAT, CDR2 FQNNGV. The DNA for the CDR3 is TGTGCCAGCAGCCCTCCGGGACTAGCGAGACCTGAGCAGTTCTTC. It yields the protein CASSPPGLARPEQFF. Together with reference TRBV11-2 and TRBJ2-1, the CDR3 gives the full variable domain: EAGVAQSPRYKIIEKRQSVAFWCNPISGHATLYWYQQILGQGPKLLIQFQNNGVVDDSQLPKDRFSAERLKGVDSTLKIQPAKLEDSAVYLCASSPPGLARPEQFFGPGTRLTVL.

The CDR3 nucleotides are TGTGCCAGCGGGCAGGGGCCTAATGAAAAACTGTTTTTT. Translated, it gives CASGQGPNEKLFF. This chain uses TRBV18 with TRBJ1-4; perhaps TRBD1 as D (6 bases). There are 13 residues in the CDR3. V gave up 8 bases and J gave up 3 bases, with 10 bases separating them. Germline V lookup: CDR1 KGHSH, CDR2 LQKENI. Full variable domain (rest looked up from reference TRBV18 and TRBJ1-4): NAGVMQNPRHLVRRRGQEARLRCSPMKGHSHVYWYRQLPEEGLKFMVYLQKENIIDESGMPKERFSAEFPKEGPSILRIQQVVRGDSAAYFCASGQGPNEKLFFGSGTQLSVL.